This entry features one T cell receptor (beta chain) sequence. CDR1 LNHNV and CDR2 YYDKDF come from the germline V gene (reference sequence). This CDR3 spans 14 amino acids. Trimming at V came to 3 bases and at J to 0 bases, leaving 0 bases not matched to a gene. The data are from a study of blood T cell repertoires in COVID-19. In the study overall: The United States, Italy and Spain provided the acute and convalescent COVID-19 samples.

In the source study's methods: By means of reference gene primer amplification, nucleated cell counts were estimated. Assay: immunoSEQ multiplex PCR; the TCRdb copy retains only in-frame clones and omits some. That table gives V, J and clone size, and the DNA gave D and trimming. This sample has approximately 46,000 clones, with over 80% found just once. The clonotype was recovered from a human donor in a cohort sampled during active COVID-19. The chain joins TRBV15 to TRBJ2-7; 9 nucleotides agree with TRBD1. The specimen was peripheral blood. CDR3 coding DNA: TGTGCCACCAGCAGGGACAGGGGCTCCTACGAGCAGTACTTC. Its translation is CATSRDRGSYEQYF.